Following are 17 T cell receptor beta chains from one sample sequenced in a study of OX40 agonist ivuxolimab in advanced cancers. Libraries were prepared by immunoSEQ multiplex PCR; TCRdb keeps only in-frame clonotypes and omits some of them. The profile covers tens of thousands of clones, with more than 80% appearing a single time and 1.9% taken by the ten largest. The starting material was CD4+ or CD8+ T cells sorted from blood, obtained in a trial of the OX40 agonist ivuxolimab. The receptors here all came from an adult with an advanced solid tumor such as melanoma, head and neck, liver or kidney cancer.

The chain joins TRBV6-5 to TRBJ1-1; 7 positions match TRBD1. Germline CDR1 and CDR2: MNHEY and SVGAGI. The length of the CDR3 is 12 residues. The V and J ends lost 7 bases and 3 bases, in that order; junction bases with no gene match: 2. This CDR3 is CASTRGDTEAFF. The CDR3 DNA sequence: TGTGCCAGCACCAGGGGGGACACTGAAGCTTTCTTT.

The chain couples TRBV5-6 to TRBJ1-1; D ambiguous. The V and J ends lost 1 base and 8 bases respectively, with 15 bases between them. Germline CDR1 SGHDT, CDR2 YYEEEE. CDR3 length: 14 amino acids. CDR3 DNA: TGTGCCAGCAGCTTGACGGCAGTCCCCCTAGAAGCTTTCTTT. As protein: CASSLTAVPLEAFF.

The chain employs TRBV5-6 and TRBJ2-2; D could derive from TRBD1 or TRBD2 (5 bases each). The CDR3 sequence is 15 residues long. V lost 0 bases to trimming and J lost 7 bases, with 13 bases between them. The V gene's germline CDR1 is SGHDT and CDR2 YYEEEE. In nucleotides, the CDR3 is TGTGCCAGCAGCTTGGGGGATCGGGGCTACGGGGAGCTGTTTTTT. As protein: CASSLGDRGYGELFF.

The chain couples TRBV28 to TRBJ1-1; D gene unclear. The germline gives CDR1 MDHEN, CDR2 SYDVKM. The germline V and J ends were trimmed by 1 base and 0 bases, with 9 bases remaining between them. This CDR3 has 15 residues. CDR3 nucleotide sequence: TGTGCCAGCAGTTTATTTGCGACCATGAACACTGAAGCTTTCTTT. Residues: CASSLFATMNTEAFF.

The genes are TRBV5-1 and TRBJ2-3; D perhaps matches TRBD1 (6 bases). CDR3 length: 15 amino acids. Germline CDR1 and CDR2: SGHRS and YFSETQ. Trimming stripped 7 bases from V and 1 base from J, with 16 bases between. CDR3 nucleotide sequence: TGCGCCAGCCGACCGACGGCAGGGGGCACAGATACGCAGTATTTT. It yields the protein CASRPTAGGTDTQYF. The whole variable domain, remainder taken from reference TRBV5-1 and TRBJ2-3, is KAGVTQTPRYLIKTRGQQVTLSCSPISGHRSVSWYQQTPGQGLQFLFEYFSETQRNKGNFPGRFSGRQFSNSRSEMNVSTLELGDSALYLCASRPTAGGTDTQYFGPGTRLTVL.

This clone was observed once. This rearrangement joins TRBV5-4 to TRBJ2-7; TRBD1 agrees at 9 bases. The CDR3 is made up of 13 amino acids. The V segment lost 9 bases and the J segment 3 bases; nucleotides outside the gene matches: 7. From germline, CDR1 is SGHNT and CDR2 YYREEE (reference sequence). The chain's CDR3 is CATYRDRDYEQYF. As DNA, the CDR3 is TGTGCCACTTACCGGGACAGGGACTACGAGCAGTACTTC.

The V call is TRBV5-6, the J call TRBJ1-1; no firm D call. The V gene lost 1 base and the J gene lost 2 bases, with 6 bases spanning the gap. The germline V gene has CDR1 SGHDT and CDR2 YYEEEE. The CDR3 loop spans 13 amino acids. The CDR3: CASSLTANTEAFF. CDR3 DNA: TGTGCCAGCAGCTTGACAGCCAACACTGAAGCTTTCTTT. Variable domain in full (rest from reference TRBV5-6 and TRBJ1-1): DAGVTQSPTHLIKTRGQQVTLRCSPKSGHDTVSWYQQALGQGPQFIFQYYEEEERQRGNFPDRFSGHQFPNYSSELNVNALLLGDSALYLCASSLTANTEAFFGQGTRLTVV.

The chain uses TRBV7-8 and TRBJ2-1; D not certain. The CDR3 has 11 amino acids. Per germline, CDR1 SGHVS and CDR2 FQNEAQ. The V and J ends lost 3 bases and 10 bases respectively, with 7 bases between them. The CDR3 DNA reads as TGTGCCAGCAGCTTGACGCGGGAGCAGTTCTTC. Amino acid sequence: CASSLTREQFF.

The chain carries TRBV9 and TRBJ2-1; TRBD2 agrees at 11 bases. With 2 bases clipped from V and 9 bases from J, the junction kept 10 bases outside the gene matches. CDR1 is SGDLS and CDR2 is YYNGEE in the germline V gene. The CDR3 is 16 residues long. The CDR3 DNA follows: TGTGCCAGCAGCGTGGCCACTAGCGGGGGTTTTGGTGAGCAGTTCTTC. It translates to CASSVATSGGFGEQFF.

The chain combines TRBV27 with TRBJ1-1, with TRBD1 as a possible D gene (5 bases). Trimming shortened V by 4 bases and J by 7 bases, and 19 bases separated the two germline ends. The CDR3 is 15 amino acids. Germline values: CDR1 MNHEY, CDR2 SMNVEV (reference sequence). The CDR3 sequence: CASSSGTVLTSEAFF. The CDR3 DNA follows: TGTGCCAGCAGTTCCGGGACGGTACTAACCAGTGAAGCTTTCTTT.

This chain joins TRBV2 and TRBJ2-1; D is possibly TRBD1 (6 bases). This CDR3 region has 12 residues. The V gene's germline CDR1 is SNHLY and CDR2 FYNNEI. V shed 7 bases and J shed 9 bases, with 13 bases lying between them. CDR3 protein: CASKYRVGEQFF. DNA for the CDR3: TGTGCCAGCAAATACAGGGTGGGTGAGCAGTTCTTC.

The chain links TRBV5-8 to TRBJ2-3; possibly TRBD1 or TRBD2 for D (6 bases each). Germline assignment: CDR1 SGHTS and CDR2 YDEGEE. CDR3 length: 17 amino acids. The V gene lost 4 bases and the J gene lost 1 base, with 19 bases spanning the gap. CDR3 DNA sequence: TGTGCCAGCAGCATTTGGATAGGGGGGTCCGGCACAGATACGCAGTATTTT. Its protein product is CASSIWIGGSGTDTQYF. Variable domain in full (rest from reference TRBV5-8 and TRBJ2-3): EAGVTQSPTHLIKTRGQQATLRCSPISGHTSVYWYQQALGLGLQFLLWYDEGEERNRGNFPPRFSGRQFPNYSSELNVNALELEDSALYLCASSIWIGGSGTDTQYFGPGTRLTVL.

This chain connects TRBV4-3 to TRBJ1-2, with D uncertain. From germline, CDR1 is LGHNA and CDR2 YSLEER. V lost 0 bases to trimming and J lost 4 bases, with 15 bases between them. The CDR3 spans 16 residues. CDR3 protein: CASSQEISAGGYGYTF. The CDR3 bases are TGCGCCAGCAGCCAAGAGATAAGTGCAGGCGGCTATGGCTACACCTTC.

The genes are TRBV10-1 and TRBJ2-7; tentative D call: TRBD2 (5 bases). The germline gives CDR1 WNHNN, CDR2 SYGVQD (reference sequence). The CDR3 has 14 residues. V was shortened by 0 bases and J by 7 bases, with 13 bases between the two germline ends. This CDR3 is CASSESGRTREQYF. CDR3 bases: TGCGCCAGCAGTGAGTCAGGGAGAACTAGGGAGCAGTACTTC.

This clone showed up just a few times. The gene calls are TRBV28 and TRBJ1-4; weak D call: TRBD1 (5 bases). This CDR3 comprises 16 residues. V was clipped by 6 bases and J by 6 bases, with 20 bases between them. Germline-derived CDR1 and CDR2 are MDHEN and SYDVKM. CDR3 DNA sequence: TGTGCCAGCAGCAGCTGGGGGTCCCCGGGTGATGAAAAACTGTTTTTT. Protein sequence: CASSSWGSPGDEKLFF.

The gene calls are TRBV28 and TRBJ2-7; D assignment may be TRBD1 or TRBD2 (5 bases each). The CDR3 length is 12 residues. Germline V lookup: CDR1 MDHEN, CDR2 SYDVKM. With 5 bases removed from V and 9 bases from J, the gap between germline ends came to 14 bases. The CDR3 is CASSPRGLGQYF. As DNA, the CDR3 is TGTGCCAGCAGTCCCCGGGGCCTCGGGCAGTACTTC.

The V gene is TRBV5-4, the J gene TRBJ2-7; TRBD2 aligns across 8 bases. CDR1 and CDR2 from the germline V gene are SGHNT and YYREEE (reference sequence). The J segment lost 6 bases and the V segment lost 4 bases, leaving 6 bases of the junction unmatched. The CDR3 spans 13 residues. The CDR3 DNA reads as TGTGCCAGCAGCCCCGGGGGGGTCTCCGAGCAGTACTTC. Protein: CASSPGGVSEQYF.